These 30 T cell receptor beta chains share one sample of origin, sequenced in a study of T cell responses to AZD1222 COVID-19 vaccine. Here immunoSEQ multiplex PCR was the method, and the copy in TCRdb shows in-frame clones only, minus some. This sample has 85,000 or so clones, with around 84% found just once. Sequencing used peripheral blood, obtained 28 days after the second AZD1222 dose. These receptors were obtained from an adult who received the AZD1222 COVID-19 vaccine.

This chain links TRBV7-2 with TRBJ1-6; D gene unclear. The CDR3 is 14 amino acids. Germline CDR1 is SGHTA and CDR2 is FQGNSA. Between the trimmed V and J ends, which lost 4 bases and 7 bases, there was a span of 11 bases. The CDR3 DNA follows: TGTGCCAGCAGCTCCAACCTCCAAAATTCACCCCTCCACTTT. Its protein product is CASSSNLQNSPLHF.

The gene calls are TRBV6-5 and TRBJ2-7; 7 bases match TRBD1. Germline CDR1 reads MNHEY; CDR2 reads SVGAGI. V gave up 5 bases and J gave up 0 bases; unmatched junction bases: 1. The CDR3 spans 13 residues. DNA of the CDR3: TGTGCCAGCAGTAGACAGGGCTCCTACGAGCAGTACTTC. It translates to CASSRQGSYEQYF.

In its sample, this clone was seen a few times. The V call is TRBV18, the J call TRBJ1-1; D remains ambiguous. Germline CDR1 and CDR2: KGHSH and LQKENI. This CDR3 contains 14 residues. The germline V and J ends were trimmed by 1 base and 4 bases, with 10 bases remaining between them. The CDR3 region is CASSPQGLGTEAFF. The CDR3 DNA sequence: TGTGCCAGCTCACCACAGGGCTTGGGCACTGAAGCTTTCTTT.

The CDR3 DNA reads TGTGCCAGCAGTTGGGGGGCTACAGGACAAAACTATGGCTACACCTTC. Translation gives CASSWGATGQNYGYTF. The genes are TRBV4-2 and TRBJ1-2, with D possibly TRBD1 on 6 matching bases. The CDR3 has 16 amino acids. Between the trimmed V and J ends, which lost 6 bases and 2 bases, there was a span of 19 bases. Germline CDR1 reads LGHNA; CDR2 reads YNFKEQ.

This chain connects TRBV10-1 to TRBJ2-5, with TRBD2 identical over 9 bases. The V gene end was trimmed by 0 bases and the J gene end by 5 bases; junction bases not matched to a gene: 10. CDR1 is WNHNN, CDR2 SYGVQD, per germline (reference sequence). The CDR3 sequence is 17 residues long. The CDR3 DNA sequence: TGCGCCAGCAGTGAGTCCGGCCGCGGGGGGGCTCGGGAGACCCAGTACTTC. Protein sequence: CASSESGRGGARETQYF.

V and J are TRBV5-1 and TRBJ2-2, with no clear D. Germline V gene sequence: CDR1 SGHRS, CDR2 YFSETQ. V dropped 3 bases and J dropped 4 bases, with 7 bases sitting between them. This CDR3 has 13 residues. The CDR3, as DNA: TGCGCCAGCAGCTCGCAAGTCACCGGGGAGCTGTTTTTT. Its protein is CASSSQVTGELFF.

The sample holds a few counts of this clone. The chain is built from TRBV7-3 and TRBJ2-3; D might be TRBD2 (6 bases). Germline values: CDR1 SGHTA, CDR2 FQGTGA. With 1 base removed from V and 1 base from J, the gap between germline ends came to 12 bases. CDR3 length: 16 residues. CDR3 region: CASSLMGPSGTDTQYF. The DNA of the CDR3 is TGTGCCAGCAGCTTAATGGGGCCTAGCGGCACAGATACGCAGTATTTT.

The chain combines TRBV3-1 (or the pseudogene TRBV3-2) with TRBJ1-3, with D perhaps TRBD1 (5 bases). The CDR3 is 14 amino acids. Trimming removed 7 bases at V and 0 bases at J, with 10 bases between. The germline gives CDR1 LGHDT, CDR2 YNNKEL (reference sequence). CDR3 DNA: TGTGCCAGCAACACAGACAGCTCTGGAAACACCATATATTTT. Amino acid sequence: CASNTDSSGNTIYF.

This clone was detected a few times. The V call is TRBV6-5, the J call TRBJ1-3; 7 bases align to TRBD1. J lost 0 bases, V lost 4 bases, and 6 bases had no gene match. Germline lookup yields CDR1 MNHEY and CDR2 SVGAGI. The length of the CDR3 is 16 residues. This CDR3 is CASSSMGTVSGNTIYF. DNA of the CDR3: TGTGCCAGCAGTTCAATGGGGACAGTCTCTGGAAACACCATATATTTT.

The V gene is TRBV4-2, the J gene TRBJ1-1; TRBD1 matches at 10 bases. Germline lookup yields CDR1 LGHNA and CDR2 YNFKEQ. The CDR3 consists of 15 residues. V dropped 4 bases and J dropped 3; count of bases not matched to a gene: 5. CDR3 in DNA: TGTGCCAGCAGCCCTTGGACAGGGGGAGACACTGAAGCTTTCTTT. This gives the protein CASSPWTGGDTEAFF.

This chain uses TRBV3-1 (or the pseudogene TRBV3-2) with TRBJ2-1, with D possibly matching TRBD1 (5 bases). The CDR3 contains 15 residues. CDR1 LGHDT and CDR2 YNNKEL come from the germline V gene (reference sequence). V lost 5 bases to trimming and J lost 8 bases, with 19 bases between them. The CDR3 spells CASSDLPGAPDEQFF. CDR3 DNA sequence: TGTGCCAGCAGCGATCTACCTGGGGCTCCCGATGAGCAGTTCTTC.

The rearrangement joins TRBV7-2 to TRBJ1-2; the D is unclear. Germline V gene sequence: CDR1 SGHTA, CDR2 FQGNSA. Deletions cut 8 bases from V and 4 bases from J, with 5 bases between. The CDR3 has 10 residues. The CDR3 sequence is CASRPYGYTF. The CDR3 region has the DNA TGTGCCAGCCGCCCCTATGGCTACACCTTC. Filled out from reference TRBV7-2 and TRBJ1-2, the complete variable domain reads GAGVSQSPSNKVTEKGKDVELRCDPISGHTALYWYRQSLGQGLEFLIYFQGNSAPDKSGLPSDRFSAERTGGSVSTLTIQRTQQEDSAVYLCASRPYGYTFGSGTRLTVV.

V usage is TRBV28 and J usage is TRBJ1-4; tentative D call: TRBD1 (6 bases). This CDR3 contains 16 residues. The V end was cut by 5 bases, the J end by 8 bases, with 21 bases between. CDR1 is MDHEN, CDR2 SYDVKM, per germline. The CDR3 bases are TGTGCCAGCAGTCCATACCCTCAGGGGCATGGGGAAAAACTGTTTTTT. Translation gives CASSPYPQGHGEKLFF.

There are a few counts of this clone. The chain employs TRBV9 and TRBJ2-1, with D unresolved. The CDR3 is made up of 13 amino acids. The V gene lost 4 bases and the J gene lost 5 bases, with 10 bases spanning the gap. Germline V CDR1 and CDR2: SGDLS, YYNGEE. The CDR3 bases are TGTGCCAGCAGCCGTACCAAAGACAATGAGCAGTTCTTC. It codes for CASSRTKDNEQFF.

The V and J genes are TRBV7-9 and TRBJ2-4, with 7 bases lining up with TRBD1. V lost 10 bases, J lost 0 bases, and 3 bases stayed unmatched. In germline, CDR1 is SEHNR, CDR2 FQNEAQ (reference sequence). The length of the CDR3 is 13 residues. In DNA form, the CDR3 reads TGTGCCACGGACAGGTTAGCCAAAAACATTCAGTACTTC. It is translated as CATDRLAKNIQYF. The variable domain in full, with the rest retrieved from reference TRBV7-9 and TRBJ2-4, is DTGVSQNPRHKITKRGQNVTFRCDPISEHNRLYWYRQTLGQGPEFLTYFQNEAQLEKSRLLSDRFSAERPKGSFSTLEIQRTEQGDSAMYLCATDRLAKNIQYFGAGTRLSVL.

As DNA, the CDR3 is TGTGCCAGCAGTTTTTACAGGGAACTTGGCAATGAGCAGTTCTTC. This translates into CASSFYRELGNEQFF. The chain has TRBV28 and TRBJ2-1, with D possibly matching TRBD1 (6 bases). Germline lookup yields CDR1 MDHEN and CDR2 SYDVKM. This CDR3 is 15 amino acids long. V lost 3 bases, J lost 6 bases, and 15 bases lay in between.

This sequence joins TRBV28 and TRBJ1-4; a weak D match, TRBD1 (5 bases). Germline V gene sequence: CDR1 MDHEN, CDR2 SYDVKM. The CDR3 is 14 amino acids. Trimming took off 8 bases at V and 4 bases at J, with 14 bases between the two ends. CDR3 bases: TGTGCCAGCCTCCGGGGCAGGGATAATGAAAAACTGTTTTTT. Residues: CASLRGRDNEKLFF.

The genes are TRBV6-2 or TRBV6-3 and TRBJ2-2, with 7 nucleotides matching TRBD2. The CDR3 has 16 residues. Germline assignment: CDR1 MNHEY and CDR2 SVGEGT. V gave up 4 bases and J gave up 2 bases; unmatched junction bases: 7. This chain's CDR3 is CASSSQSGINTGELFF. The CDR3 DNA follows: TGTGCCAGCAGTTCCCAGAGCGGGATAAACACCGGGGAGCTGTTTTTT.

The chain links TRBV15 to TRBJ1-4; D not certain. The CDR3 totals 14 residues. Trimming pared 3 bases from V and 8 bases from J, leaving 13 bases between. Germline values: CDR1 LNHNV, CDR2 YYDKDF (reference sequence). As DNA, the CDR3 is TGTGCCACCAGCAGGTATCCCTCCATCGAAAAACTGTTTTTT. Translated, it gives CATSRYPSIEKLFF.

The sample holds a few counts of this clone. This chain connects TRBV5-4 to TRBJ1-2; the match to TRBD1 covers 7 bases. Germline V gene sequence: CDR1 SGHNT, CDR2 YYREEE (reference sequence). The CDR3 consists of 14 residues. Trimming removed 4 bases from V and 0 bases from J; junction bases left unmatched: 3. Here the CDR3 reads CASSRDSPNYGYTF. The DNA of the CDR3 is TGTGCCAGCAGCCGGGACAGCCCTAACTATGGCTACACCTTC.

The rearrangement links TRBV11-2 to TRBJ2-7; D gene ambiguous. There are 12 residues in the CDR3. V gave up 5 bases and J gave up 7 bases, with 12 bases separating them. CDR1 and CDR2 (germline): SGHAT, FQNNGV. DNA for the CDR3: TGTGCCAGCAGCCCCTTCCCGCCTGAGCAGTACTTC. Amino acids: CASSPFPPEQYF.

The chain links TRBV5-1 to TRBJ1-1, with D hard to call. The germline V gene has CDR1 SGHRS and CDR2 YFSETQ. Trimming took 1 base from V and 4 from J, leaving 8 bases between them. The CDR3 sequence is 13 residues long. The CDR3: CASSLMVGTEAFF. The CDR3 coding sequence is TGCGCCAGCAGCTTGATGGTAGGCACTGAAGCTTTCTTT.

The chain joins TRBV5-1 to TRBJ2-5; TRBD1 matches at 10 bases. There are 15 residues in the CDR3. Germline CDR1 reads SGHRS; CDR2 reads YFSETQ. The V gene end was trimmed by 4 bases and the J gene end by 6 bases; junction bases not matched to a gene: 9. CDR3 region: CASSVGGQGSQTQYF. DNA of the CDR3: TGCGCCAGCAGCGTGGGGGGACAGGGGAGCCAGACCCAGTACTTC.

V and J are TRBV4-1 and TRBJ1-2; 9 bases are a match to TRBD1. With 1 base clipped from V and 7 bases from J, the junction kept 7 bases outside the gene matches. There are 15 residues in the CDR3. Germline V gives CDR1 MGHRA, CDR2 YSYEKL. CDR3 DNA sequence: TGCGCCAGCAGCCAAGGCCCCACAGGGGGCGGTGGCTACACCTTC. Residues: CASSQGPTGGGGYTF.

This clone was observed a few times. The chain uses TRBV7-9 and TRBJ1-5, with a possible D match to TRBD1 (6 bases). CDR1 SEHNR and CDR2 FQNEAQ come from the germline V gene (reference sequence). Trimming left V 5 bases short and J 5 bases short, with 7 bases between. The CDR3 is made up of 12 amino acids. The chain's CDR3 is CASSRTDQPQHF. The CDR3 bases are TGTGCCAGCAGCCGGACAGATCAGCCCCAGCATTTT.

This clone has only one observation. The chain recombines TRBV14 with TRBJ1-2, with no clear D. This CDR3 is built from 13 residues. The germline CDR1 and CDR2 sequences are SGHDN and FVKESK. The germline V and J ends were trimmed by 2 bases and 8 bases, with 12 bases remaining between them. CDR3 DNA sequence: TGTGCCAGCAGCCAATCGACCTGGGTGGGCTACACCTTC. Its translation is CASSQSTWVGYTF.

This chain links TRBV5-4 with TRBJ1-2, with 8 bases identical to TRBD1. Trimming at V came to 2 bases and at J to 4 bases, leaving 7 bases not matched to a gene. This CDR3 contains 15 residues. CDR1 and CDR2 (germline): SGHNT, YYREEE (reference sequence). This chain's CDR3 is CASSLSQGDLYGYTF. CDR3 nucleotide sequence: TGTGCCAGCAGCTTATCACAGGGGGACCTCTATGGCTACACCTTC.

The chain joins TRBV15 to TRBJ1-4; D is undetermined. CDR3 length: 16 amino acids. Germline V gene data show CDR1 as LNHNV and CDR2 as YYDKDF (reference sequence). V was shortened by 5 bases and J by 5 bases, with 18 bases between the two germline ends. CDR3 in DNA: TGTGCCACCAGCCCCCTCGAGGCGAGGTGGAATGAAAAACTGTTTTTT. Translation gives CATSPLEARWNEKLFF.

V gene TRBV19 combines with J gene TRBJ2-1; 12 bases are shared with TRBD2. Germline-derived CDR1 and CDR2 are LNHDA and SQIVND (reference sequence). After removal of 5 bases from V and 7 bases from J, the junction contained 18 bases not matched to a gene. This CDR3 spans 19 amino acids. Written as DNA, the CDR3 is TGTGCCAGTAGTCTAGCCGGGACTAGCGGGCTCCAGGGGAAAAATGAGCAGTTCTTC. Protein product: CASSLAGTSGLQGKNEQFF. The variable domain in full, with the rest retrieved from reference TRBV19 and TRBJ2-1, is DGGITQSPKYLFRKEGQNVTLSCEQNLNHDAMYWYRQDPGQGLRLIYYSQIVNDFQKGDIAEGYSVSREKKESFPLTVTSAQKNPTAFYLCASSLAGTSGLQGKNEQFFGPGTRLTVL.

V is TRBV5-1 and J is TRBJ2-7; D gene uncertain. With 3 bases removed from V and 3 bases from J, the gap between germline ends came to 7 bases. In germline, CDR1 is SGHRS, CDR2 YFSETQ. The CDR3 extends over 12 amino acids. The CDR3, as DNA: TGCGCCAGCAGCTCGGACCTCTACGAGCAGTACTTC. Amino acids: CASSSDLYEQYF. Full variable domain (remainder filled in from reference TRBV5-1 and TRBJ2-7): KAGVTQTPRYLIKTRGQQVTLSCSPISGHRSVSWYQQTPGQGLQFLFEYFSETQRNKGNFPGRFSGRQFSNSRSEMNVSTLELGDSALYLCASSSDLYEQYFGPGTRLTVT.